The source of this TCR beta chain is a study of technical replicates of blood from a handful of donors. Trimming took off 5 bases at V and 0 bases at J, with 10 bases between the two ends. Germline CDR1 reads SEHNR; CDR2 reads FQNEAQ (reference sequence). The CDR3 covers 15 residues. Repertoires were generated with immunoSEQ multiplex PCR, while TCRdb's copy carries only in-frame clones and drops some. The data contain fewer than 90,000 clones, around 93% of them singletons. The rearrangement uses TRBV7-9 and TRBJ1-4; D not certain. Sequenced input: T cells isolated from PBMCs. This sequence originates from a human donor in good health. In nucleotides, the CDR3 is TGTGCCAGCAGCCCTCACATGCCAACTAATGAAAAACTGTTTTTT. Encoded protein: CASSPHMPTNEKLFF.